The 13 T cell receptor beta chains given below trace back to one sample, sequenced in a study of CD8+ T cells in alopecia areata. Extracted RNA was reverse transcribed, and the resulting cDNA served as sequencing template. Repertoires were generated with immunoSEQ multiplex PCR, while TCRdb's copy carries only in-frame clones and drops some. The sample includes 180,000 or so clones, approximately 50% of them seen just once. Documented treatment: oral pan-JAK inhibitor, 5-10 mg twice daily. The material was CD8+ T cells sorted from blood, obtained around week 54, from a patient treated with tofacitinib. These receptors were obtained from a human donor with alopecia areata.

This chain connects TRBV14 to TRBJ1-6; possibly TRBD1 for D (6 bases). Deletions cut 4 bases from V and 7 bases from J, with 11 bases between. Germline V CDR1 and CDR2: SGHDN, FVKESK. This CDR3 is 14 amino acids long. The CDR3, as DNA: TGTGCCAGCAGCCCCTGGACAGAGAATTCACCCCTCCACTTT. It yields the protein CASSPWTENSPLHF.

The gene calls are TRBV18 and TRBJ2-5; 7 nucleotides agree with TRBD1. Germline loops: CDR1 KGHSH, CDR2 LQKENI. With V trimmed by 5 bases and J by 1 base, 4 bases remained unmatched. This CDR3 is 14 amino acids long. The CDR3 sequence is CASSARDSQETQYF. As DNA, the CDR3 is TGTGCCAGCTCAGCCCGGGACAGCCAAGAGACCCAGTACTTC.

The chain recombines TRBV5-6 with TRBJ1-6; D call uncertain. This CDR3 spans 12 amino acids. V was pared by 0 bases and J by 9 bases, with 4 bases between. Germline assignment: CDR1 SGHDT and CDR2 YYEEEE. CDR3 sequence reads: CASSLGRSPLHF. As DNA, the CDR3 is TGTGCCAGCAGCTTGGGCCGTTCACCCCTCCACTTT.

This chain joins TRBV19 and TRBJ2-1; tentative D call: TRBD1 (6 bases). The CDR3 covers 12 residues. The germline gives CDR1 LNHDA, CDR2 SQIVND (reference sequence). V was trimmed by 4 bases and J by 10 bases, leaving 11 bases between them. CDR3 residues: CASSTGTNEQFF. The DNA of the CDR3 is TGTGCCAGTAGTACCGGGACAAACGAGCAGTTCTTC.

This clone occurred a few times. The chain joins TRBV2 to TRBJ2-5, with TRBD1 identical over 9 bases. Germline V gives CDR1 SNHLY, CDR2 FYNNEI. After removal of 7 bases from V and 4 bases from J, the junction contained 13 bases not matched to a gene. CDR3 length: 16 residues. The CDR3 DNA reads as TGTGCCAGCACCCACCCGGGACAGGGATTTGTAGAGACCCAGTACTTC. Its protein product is CASTHPGQGFVETQYF.

The sample holds a few counts of this clone. This chain links TRBV13 with TRBJ2-1; TRBD2 might be the D (5 bases). The CDR3 loop spans 12 amino acids. Per the germline V gene, CDR1 is PRHDT and CDR2 is FYEKMQ (reference sequence). V was pared by 2 bases and J by 7 bases, with 6 bases between. CDR3 loop: CASSLSGNEQFF. The CDR3 DNA sequence: TGTGCCAGCAGCTTATCGGGGAATGAGCAGTTCTTC.

V is TRBV6-5 and J is TRBJ1-1, with 7 bases fitting TRBD1. The germline V gene encodes CDR1 MNHEY and CDR2 SVGAGI. CDR3 size: 14 residues. Trimming at V came to 0 bases and at J to 7 bases, leaving 5 bases not matched to a gene. The CDR3 nucleotides read TGTGCCAGCAGTTACTCGGGGACAGCGGTTGAAGCTTTCTTT. Its translation is CASSYSGTAVEAFF.

The table lists this clone with a few counts. The V call is TRBV19, the J call TRBJ1-1; no clear D. Trimming shortened V by 5 bases and J by 1 base, and 11 bases separated the two germline ends. The CDR3 runs 14 residues. Germline V gene data show CDR1 as LNHDA and CDR2 as SQIVND (reference sequence). CDR3 amino acids: CASSSPRGNTEAFF. The CDR3 region has the DNA TGTGCCAGTAGTTCCCCCCGGGGGAACACTGAAGCTTTCTTT.

This clone was counted ten times or more. This chain uses TRBV6-5 with TRBJ1-1; 10 positions agree with TRBD1. This CDR3 has 14 amino acids. V trimming: 5 bases; J trimming: 0 bases; junction bases outside the gene matches: 0. Germline values: CDR1 MNHEY, CDR2 SVGAGI. The chain's CDR3 is CASSGQGVNTEAFF. The CDR3 DNA is TGTGCCAGCAGTGGACAGGGGGTGAACACTGAAGCTTTCTTT.

This rearrangement joins TRBV2 to TRBJ1-5; D is undetermined. The CDR3 sequence is 15 residues long. Trimming pared 6 bases from V and 1 base from J, leaving 13 bases between. CDR1 and CDR2 (germline): SNHLY, FYNNEI. The CDR3 is CASRSSGRSNQPQHF. The CDR3, as DNA: TGTGCCAGCAGGAGTTCCGGACGGAGCAATCAGCCCCAGCATTTT.

This clone was seen only a few times. Here the CDR3 DNA reads TGTGCCAGCAGTTTTGGACAGGGGCTCTACAATGAGCAGTTCTTC. This encodes CASSFGQGLYNEQFF. This rearrangement joins TRBV27 to TRBJ2-1; 9 nucleotides line up with TRBD1. There are 15 residues in the CDR3. Germline CDR1 MNHEY, CDR2 SMNVEV (reference sequence). The J segment lost 3 bases and the V segment lost 3 bases, leaving 3 bases of the junction unmatched.

The CDR3 sequence is CASSQNRGPGHEQYF. CDR3 nucleotides: TGCGCCAGCAGCCAAAACAGGGGTCCGGGGCACGAGCAGTACTTC. The chain couples TRBV4-1 to TRBJ2-7; TRBD1 agrees at 7 bases. J gave up 5 bases and V 2 bases, and 9 bases lay outside the gene matches. This CDR3 has 15 amino acids. The germline V gene has CDR1 MGHRA and CDR2 YSYEKL.

This clone was counted a single time. The chain combines TRBV9 with TRBJ1-1; D unresolved. V lost 0 bases to trimming and J lost 1 base, with 10 bases between them. The CDR3 spans 15 residues. Germline loops: CDR1 SGDLS, CDR2 YYNGEE. In nucleotides, the CDR3 is TGTGCCAGCAGCGTAGCCATAGGACGGAACACTGAAGCTTTCTTT. Translating it yields CASSVAIGRNTEAFF.